This TCR beta chain was recorded in a study of vaccination and CD4 T cells after COVID-19. Across the study: Overlapping peptides covering the spike proteins of SARS-CoV-2, HCoV-NL63, HCoV-OC43 and HCoV-229E were added to stimulate cells.

Sequencing of cultured CD4+ T cell DNA used the Oncomine TCR Beta short-read assay. After culture, CD4+ T cells served as the source for genomic DNA extraction. TCRdb redid the calling of the PCR reads with MiXCR, one entry per CDR3 protein. The sample lists 10,000 to 15,000 distinct CDR3 sequences; roughly 50% were seen once. The sample's treatment: roughly 10-day PBMC culture with coronavirus spike peptide pools or control peptides (ViraFEST assay). ViraFEST expanded antigen-specific T cells with peptide pools, then sequenced TCRs. Germline lookup yields CDR1 SGHTA and CDR2 FQGNSA. This CDR3 spans 15 amino acids. With 1 base clipped from V and 7 bases from J, the junction kept 9 bases outside the gene matches. Remarks on this clonotype: Antigen specificity is unknown.

The sequencing sample was made of CD4+ T cells from blood, cultured in vitro. The sequence derives from a human donor who had recovered from COVID-19. This chain links TRBV7-2 with TRBJ2-7, with TRBD2 matching over 8 bases. CDR3: CASSLGTSPSGEQYF. The CDR3 bases are TGTGCCAGCAGCTTAGGGACTAGCCCCTCTGGAGAGCAGTACTTC.